The entry that follows covers one T cell receptor (beta chain) sequence. The antigen is not known. TCRdb recomputed calls from the reads with MiXCR, one row per CDR3 protein. This table has 150,000 to 200,000 distinct CDR3 sequences, about 15% appearing once. These data originate in a study of T cell repertoires in cytomegalovirus infection. Study-wide background: It was the public TCR beta signatures that indicated both CMV infection and matching HLA type. Study observations and caveats: Across the ex vivo response, the dominant clonotypes were HLA-C-restricted CMV-specific TCR beta clonotypes.

The V end lost 0 bases, the J end lost 3 bases, and 6 bases lay between the germline ends. Germline CDR1 reads DFQATT; CDR2 reads SNEGSKA (reference sequence). The CDR3 is made up of 13 amino acids. This receptor was taken from a human donor in good health (CMV status not recorded). Some clones in this sample may be carry-over from other donors' samples. Sequences were obtained from CD8+ T cells from PBMCs. V gene TRBV20-1 combines with J gene TRBJ1-5, with a tentative D call TRBD1 (6 bases). The CDR3 region has the DNA TGCAGTGCTAGAGAGGGGGCCAATCAGCCCCAGCATTTT. Translating it yields CSAREGANQPQHF.